The T cell receptor (beta chain) under discussion was sequenced for a study of T cell changes during pregnancy in multiple sclerosis. The assay was immunoSEQ multiplex PCR, and TCRdb's table has in-frame clones only and misses some. The table shows roughly 13,000 clones, with 85% to 95% occurring only once. CDR1 MRHNA and CDR2 SNTAGT come from the germline V gene. This CDR3 comprises 15 residues. Deletions cut 2 bases from V and 0 bases from J, with 8 bases between. The chain has TRBV6-4 and TRBJ2-1; D ambiguous. Material: peripheral blood, obtained in the second trimester of pregnancy. The sequence derives from a female donor in good health, enrolled as a control in a pregnancy study. The CDR3, as DNA: TGTGCCAGCAGTGACGTCGTCAGCTCCTACAATGAGCAGTTCTTC. Translating it yields CASSDVVSSYNEQFF.